A single sample is the source of the 2 T cell receptor beta chains below, sequenced in a study of blood T cell repertoires in COVID-19. Assay used: immunoSEQ multiplex PCR; TCRdb lists only in-frame clones, some missing. The sample has some 150,000 clones; 82% are singletons. The sample was peripheral blood. The source of these receptors is a woman aged 80 or over with acute or convalescent COVID-19.

The V and J genes are TRBV14 and TRBJ2-2; TRBD1 agrees at 12 bases. The CDR3 sequence is 16 residues long. The J segment lost 10 bases and the V segment lost 2 bases, leaving 8 bases of the junction unmatched. Per germline, CDR1 SGHDN and CDR2 FVKESK. CDR3 loop: CASSQPPGQGALELFF. In DNA, the CDR3 is TGTGCCAGCAGCCAACCACCGGGACAGGGGGCCTTGGAGCTGTTTTTT. Supplemented by reference TRBV14 and TRBJ2-2, the full variable domain reads EAGVTQFPSHSVIEKGQTVTLRCDPISGHDNLYWYRRVMGKEIKFLLHFVKESKQDESGMPNNRFLAERTGGTYSTLKVQPAELEDSGVYFCASSQPPGQGALELFFGEGSRLTVL.

The rearrangement links TRBV13 to TRBJ2-1; 9 bases map to TRBD2. Germline V gives CDR1 PRHDT, CDR2 FYEKMQ (reference sequence). The CDR3 is made up of 16 amino acids. With V trimmed by 2 bases and J by 9 bases, 11 bases remained unmatched. In nucleotides, the CDR3 is TGTGCCAGCAGCTTAATAGCGGGAGAACATACGGCTGAGCAGTTCTTC. Amino acid sequence: CASSLIAGEHTAEQFF.